The rows below give T cell receptor beta chains drawn from one sample of a study of control samples from healthy donors and cancer patients. The data were produced by immunoSEQ multiplex PCR, yet TCRdb's version contains in-frame clones alone and is incomplete. The table includes about 77,000 clones, about 92% detected once. The sequenced sample was blood. The receptors shown here come from a woman aged 55-75 years in good health. Each CDR3 is given with its conserved first and last residue. D genes are given only for firm matches. Clone sizes are given selectively: once, few, many, or a class where the clone is expanded.

d_call clone_size cdr3_length j_call v_call cdr3_aa cdr3_nt
NA NA 14 TRBJ1-2 TRBV4-1 CASSHAQGNYGYTF TGCGCCAGCAGCCACGCCCAGGGGAACTATGGCTACACCTTC
TRBD1 NA 12 TRBJ1-1 TRBV7-9 CASSRTGVEAFF TGTGCCAGCAGCCGGACAGGGGTTGAAGCTTTCTTT
TRBD2 NA 15 TRBJ2-2 TRBV28 CASSLGGRGTGELFF TGTGCCAGCAGTTTAGGAGGGAGGGGAACCGGGGAGCTGTTTTTT
TRBD2 NA 14 TRBJ2-7 TRBV6-6 CASSYGGGPYEQYF TGTGCCAGCAGTTACGGCGGGGGACCATACGAGCAGTACTTC
NA NA 13 TRBJ1-6 TRBV7-2 CASSQGINSPLHF TGTGCCAGCAGCCAGGGGATTAATTCACCCCTCCACTTT
NA NA 14 TRBJ2-7 TRBV5-1 CASSLRTQGNEQYF TGCGCCAGCAGCTTGCGGACCCAGGGGAACGAGCAGTACTTC
NA NA 13 TRBJ1-2 TRBV30 CAWSPGIEYGYTF TGTGCCTGGAGTCCAGGGATAGAGTATGGCTACACCTTC
TRBD1 NA 16 TRBJ1-2 TRBV4-1 CASSQAVVGTAYGYTF TGCGCCAGCAGCCAAGCGGTGGTAGGGACAGCCTATGGCTACACCTTC
NA NA 12 TRBJ1-3 TRBV6-5 CASSRGSDTIYF TGTGCCAGCTCACGGGGATCCGACACCATATATTTT
NA NA 16 TRBJ1-6 TRBV28 CASSYRGRLYNSPLHF TGTGCCAGCAGTTACCGAGGGAGACTCTATAATTCACCCCTCCACTTT
TRBD1 NA 15 TRBJ2-1 TRBV7-9 CASSYDRGAYNEQFF TGTGCCAGCAGCTACGACAGGGGAGCTTACAATGAGCAGTTCTTC
NA NA 15 TRBJ2-1 TRBV7-8 CASSSLSSSYNEQFF TGTGCCAGCAGCTCTCTAAGTTCATCCTACAATGAGCAGTTCTTC
NA NA 17 TRBJ2-3 TRBV6-2/TRBV6-3 CASSRPPSGVVSDTQYF TGTGCCAGCAGTAGGCCCCCTTCGGGGGTTGTGTCAGATACGCAGTATTTT
NA once 11 TRBJ2-1 TRBV29-1 CSVRSYNEQFF TGCAGCGTCCGAAGCTACAATGAGCAGTTCTTC
TRBD1 NA 16 TRBJ1-1 TRBV6-2/TRBV6-3 CASSHSRTGGNTEAFF TGTGCCAGCAGTCATTCACGGACAGGGGGGAACACTGAAGCTTTCTTT
TRBD1 NA 15 TRBJ1-5 TRBV3-1/TRBV3-2 CASSQGTDISQPQHF TGTGCCAGCAGCCAGGGGACAGATATCTCTCAGCCCCAGCATTTT
NA NA 18 TRBJ1-4 TRBV7-9 CASSSLRSRDPDNEKLFF TGTGCCAGCAGCAGCTTAAGGAGTCGGGACCCGGATAATGAAAAACTGTTTTTT
NA NA 15 TRBJ2-1 TRBV6-1 CASSEFGERYNEQFF TGTGCCAGCAGTGAATTCGGGGAGAGATACAATGAGCAGTTCTTC
TRBD1 NA 14 TRBJ1-5 TRBV7-8 CASSFDRGEQPQHF TGTGCCAGCAGCTTCGACAGGGGTGAACAGCCCCAGCATTTT
NA NA 15 TRBJ1-6 TRBV7-2 CASSLRWQRNSPLHF TGTGCCAGCAGCTTACGGTGGCAGAGAAATTCACCCCTCCACTTT
NA NA 14 TRBJ1-4 TRBV5-1 CASRPRATNEKLFF TGCGCCAGCAGACCGAGAGCAACTAATGAAAAACTGTTTTTT
TRBD1 NA 14 TRBJ1-2 TRBV7-8 CASSLRQGHYGYTF TGTGCCAGCAGCTTACGACAGGGACACTATGGCTACACCTTC